This TCR beta chain derives from a study of metastatic and nonmetastatic thyroid tumors (TCRdb year 2020). Looking at the study overall: Repertoires were compared across peripheral blood and tumor or nodule tissue samples from malignant and benign thyroid patients. The full study reports these points: TCR beta diversity was reported as significantly higher in malignant tumors than in benign nodules, in both blood and tumor samples.

This clone qualifies as medium-sized (0.01 to 0.1%). The clone's antigen remains unknown. The sample holds no much larger clone one base away, and base qualities are not on file. The germline ends are 17 bases apart after V is trimmed by 4 bases and J by 5 bases. CDR1 and CDR2 were assigned from the germline V gene as MNHNS and SASEGT. Including the terminal cysteine and phenylalanine, the CDR3 comprises 15 residues. The CDR3 DNA has 45 bases and is translated from base 1. Receptor amplification or capture employed PCR. The sample was run on an Illumina HiSeq 4000. The TCR beta-chain CDR3 region of each patient was profiled by high-throughput sequencing. The source study handled its data this way. Drawing on CDR3 differences between clinicopathological groups, the researchers built a classifier meant to tell apart patients with distant-metastatic papillary thyroid cancer. Repertoire diversity was assessed with the Shannon index, and tumor-blood repertoire similarity with the Morisita-Horn index. TCRdb reworked the public reads: Q25 trimming with fastp, MiXCR clone assembly, productive beta chains retained. The V and J calls reflect TCRdb's pipeline rather than the authors' work. The sample table lists 6,000 to 8,500 clones, over 2.5% of them with a count of one. Of the sample, roughly 17% falls within the top ten clones.

No patient had received any treatment before thyroid surgery. Patient clinical samples collected from about 2012 to 2018 were retrospectively analysed using T-cell receptor beta sequencing. The chain is assembled from TRBV6-1 and TRBJ2-5, with TRBD1 as a weak D call on 6 bases. This TCR derives from a female donor with papillary thyroid cancer or a benign thyroid nodule (not recorded which). Some clones in this sample may be carry-over from other donors' samples. Specimen: tumor tissue. The CDR3 reads as follows: CASSAKYRVRETQYF. The DNA reads TGTGCCAGCAGTGCCAAGTACAGGGTAAGGGAGACCCAGTACTTC.